This T cell receptor beta chain stems from a study of blood T cells in healthy people across ages. General observations from the study: Naive and antigen-experienced cells were not separated, limiting conclusive comparison. TCR beta diversity per million T cells fell roughly linearly with age.

Trimming removed 4 bases at V and 2 bases at J, with 16 bases between. The CDR3 contains 16 residues. Germline loops: CDR1 LNHNV, CDR2 YYDKDF (reference sequence). A remark on this clonotype: Its antigen is not identified.

Aged roughly 6 to 90, donors were systemically healthy Caucasians from Russia. A second PCR of 7 to 11 cycles used a sample-barcoded 5' primer and a J-beta primer mix. Researchers report that each sample yielded at least 3 million CDR3-containing paired-end reads. TCRdb fed the 5' RACE reads into MiXCR, producing one record per CDR3 protein. Of about 900,000 distinct CDR3 sequences in the sample, 60% to 80% are singletons; the top ten hold 28%. The sequencing input was blood. This sequence was found in a man aged 25 to 40 in good health. The chain uses TRBV15 and TRBJ2-3, with a possible D match to TRBD1 (6 bases). The CDR3, as DNA: TGTGCCACCAGCACCCGCCCTCCAGGGGCCACAGATACGCAGTATTTT. It yields the protein CATSTRPPGATDTQYF.